One sample yielded the 31 T cell receptor beta chains listed below, sequenced in a study of blood T cell repertoires in COVID-19. Clones were sequenced by immunoSEQ multiplex PCR, and TCRdb holds only the in-frame ones, with some missing. The sample lists 23,000 or so clones; roughly 91% were seen once. The specimen sequenced was peripheral blood. The receptors were sampled from a man in his 70s with active COVID-19.

V is TRBV7-2 and J is TRBJ2-5, with D maybe TRBD1 (5 bases). The CDR3 has 14 residues. Germline lookup yields CDR1 SGHTA and CDR2 FQGNSA. Between the trimmed V and J ends, which lost 2 bases and 4 bases, there was a span of 11 bases. The CDR3: CASSLSGHRETQYF. CDR3 in DNA: TGTGCCAGCAGCTTATCTGGACACCGAGAGACCCAGTACTTC.

The chain carries TRBV6-4 and TRBJ2-3; D is perhaps TRBD2 (6 bases). This CDR3 contains 14 residues. Germline V gene data show CDR1 as MRHNA and CDR2 as SNTAGT. V was cut by 3 bases and J by 3 bases, with 10 bases left in between. The CDR3 here is CASSEAGLTDTQYF. The CDR3 DNA follows: TGTGCCAGCAGTGAGGCGGGATTGACAGATACGCAGTATTTT.

This clone was seen only a few times. The V and J genes are TRBV11-3 and TRBJ2-7, with TRBD2 as a possible D gene (6 bases). The V and J ends lost 3 bases and 3 bases respectively, with 6 bases between them. CDR1 is SGHNT and CDR2 is YENEEA in the germline V gene. The CDR3 is 12 amino acids. CDR3 protein: CASSFSGYEQYF. Written as DNA, the CDR3 is TGTGCCAGCAGCTTTAGCGGCTACGAGCAGTACTTC.

The CDR3 nucleotides are TGTGCCAGCAGCTTATGGCAGGAAAACACCGGGGAGCTGTTTTTT. Translation gives CASSLWQENTGELFF. This sequence joins TRBV7-6 and TRBJ2-2, with D unclear. V lost 2 bases and J lost 2, with 9 bases in between. CDR3 length equals 15 residues. Germline V CDR1 and CDR2: SGHVS, FNYEAQ.

V is TRBV2 and J is TRBJ1-2; 8 positions match TRBD1. Per germline, CDR1 SNHLY and CDR2 FYNNEI. Trimming at V came to 8 bases and at J to 3 bases, leaving 8 bases not matched to a gene. The CDR3 is 14 residues long. CDR3 protein: CASVRDRTYYGYTF. The CDR3 DNA is TGTGCCAGCGTAAGGGACAGGACTTACTATGGCTACACCTTC.

The chain has TRBV30 and TRBJ1-1, with 7 nucleotides matching TRBD1. The CDR3 totals 14 residues. Losses at the gene ends were 1 base for V and 1 base for J; bases not matched to a gene: 3. Germline V CDR1 and CDR2: GTSNPN, SVGIG (reference sequence). CDR3 coding DNA: TGTGCCTGGAGTGCGGGACAGACGAACACTGAAGCTTTCTTT. It is translated as CAWSAGQTNTEAFF.

The J gene is TRBJ2-5, the V gene TRBV2, with 9 bases matching TRBD2. TRBJ2-7 explains the end of the DNA better; the J call may be wrong. The length of the CDR3 is 14 residues. Germline V gene sequence: CDR1 SNHLY, CDR2 FYNNEI. Here the CDR3 DNA reads TGTGCCAGCAGTGCTCTAGCGGGGAGGGACGAGCAGTACTTC. This codes for CASSALAGRDEQYF.

The chain joins TRBV11-2 to TRBJ2-7; TRBD1 aligns across 12 bases. Trimming at V came to 0 bases and at J to 5 bases, leaving 11 bases not matched to a gene. CDR1 SGHAT and CDR2 FQNNGV come from the germline V gene. The CDR3 contains 18 residues. CDR3 bases: TGTGCCAGCAGCTTAGATTTATGGGACAGGGGGCTCGTACACGAGCAGTACTTC. This encodes CASSLDLWDRGLVHEQYF.

Of note for this clone: The junction does not match germline at one end; this may be a read error. This chain joins TRBV12-3 or TRBV12-4 and TRBJ1-3; D gene ambiguous. The CDR3 has 13 amino acids. The CDR3: CAGSIFTGNTIYF. The CDR3 nucleotides read TGTGCCGGCAGCATTTTTACAGGAAACACCATATATTTT.

This chain uses TRBV27 with TRBJ2-7, with D possibly being TRBD2 (7 bases). V lost 2 bases and J 6 bases, leaving 17 bases between the germline ends. The germline V gene encodes CDR1 MNHEY and CDR2 SMNVEV (reference sequence). The CDR3 consists of 15 residues. CDR3: CASSLVGGPYGEQYF. The CDR3 DNA sequence: TGTGCCAGCAGTTTAGTGGGGGGGCCCTACGGCGAGCAGTACTTC.

The chain employs TRBV9 and TRBJ2-3, with 7 bases matching TRBD2. V lost 4 bases, J lost 2 bases, and 10 bases stayed unmatched. The CDR3 is made up of 16 amino acids. Germline CDR1 SGDLS, CDR2 YYNGEE. The CDR3 loop is CASSPRSAGYTDTQYF. The DNA for the CDR3 is TGTGCCAGCAGCCCCCGGTCAGCGGGGTACACAGATACGCAGTATTTT.

The V and J genes are TRBV6-6 and TRBJ1-3, with TRBD1 matching 7 bases. Germline CDR1 is MNHNY and CDR2 is SVGAGI (reference sequence). The CDR3 has 18 residues. V shed 5 bases and J 0 bases; nucleotides not matched to a gene: 13. The CDR3 reads CASSPPLRGTHSGNTIYF. CDR3 coding DNA: TGTGCCAGCAGTCCCCCCCTCAGGGGGACCCACTCTGGAAACACCATATATTTT.

J is TRBJ2-5 and V is TRBV5-1; 7 bases line up with TRBD2. The CDR3 is 15 amino acids. Trimming at V came to 3 bases and at J to 4 bases, leaving 9 bases not matched to a gene. CDR1 and CDR2 (germline): SGHRS, YFSETQ. CDR3 region: CASSSGAGWAETQYF. CDR3 DNA: TGCGCCAGCAGCTCCGGAGCGGGGTGGGCAGAGACCCAGTACTTC.

This chain joins TRBV28 and TRBJ1-5; TRBD1 aligns across 10 bases. Germline V gives CDR1 MDHEN, CDR2 SYDVKM. V dropped 2 bases and J dropped 9; count of bases not matched to a gene: 7. The CDR3 has 15 amino acids. CDR3 coding DNA: TGTGCCAGCAGTTTAGCCGGGACAGGGGACCCGCCCCAGCATTTT. Translation gives CASSLAGTGDPPQHF.

This clone was recorded only once. The V gene is TRBV5-4, the J gene TRBJ1-2; 8 bases fit TRBD1. The V gene's germline CDR1 is SGHNT and CDR2 YYREEE (reference sequence). The CDR3 loop spans 14 amino acids. V lost 4 bases to trimming and J lost 4 bases; unmatched junction nucleotides: 6. The CDR3 nucleotides are TGTGCCAGCAGCACCGGACAGGGTGTCTATGGCTACACCTTC. Its protein is CASSTGQGVYGYTF. The full variable domain, in which reference TRBV5-4 and TRBJ1-2 provide the parts outside the CDR3, is ETGVTQSPTHLIKTRGQQVTLRCSSQSGHNTVSWYQQALGQGPQFIFQYYREEENGRGNFPPRFSGLQFPNYSSELNVNALELDDSALYLCASSTGQGVYGYTFGSGTRLTVV.

V is TRBV10-1 and J is TRBJ2-3; 9 positions agree with TRBD2. Trimming at V came to 4 bases and at J to 8 bases, leaving 4 bases not matched to a gene. This CDR3 is 13 amino acids long. Germline values: CDR1 WNHNN, CDR2 SYGVQD (reference sequence). In nucleotides, the CDR3 is TGCGCCAGCAGTGGAGCGGGGGGAGCTACGCAGTATTTT. Encoded protein: CASSGAGGATQYF.

J is TRBJ2-7 and V is TRBV27, with TRBD2 identical over 14 bases. Germline assignment: CDR1 MNHEY and CDR2 SMNVEV (reference sequence). Trimming at V came to 5 bases and at J to 0 bases, leaving 6 bases not matched to a gene. The CDR3 has 17 residues. As DNA, the CDR3 is TGTGCCAGCAGTAGACTAGCGGGAGGGCGCGGCTCCTACGAGCAGTACTTC. This sequence encodes CASSRLAGGRGSYEQYF.

Here the CDR3 reads CASSLQGAMNTGELFF. The CDR3 DNA is TGTGCCAGCAGCTTACAGGGGGCCATGAACACCGGGGAGCTGTTTTTT. V is TRBV7-3 and J is TRBJ2-2; TRBD1 agrees at 8 bases. The trim removed 2 bases at V and 1 base at J, leaving 3 bases unmatched. Germline CDR1 reads SGHTA; CDR2 reads FQGTGA. This CDR3 is 16 amino acids long.

This sequence joins TRBV5-1 and TRBJ2-5, with D possibly TRBD2 on 5 matching bases. Trimming removed 0 bases at V and 1 base at J, with 7 bases between. Germline V gives CDR1 SGHRS, CDR2 YFSETQ. This CDR3 is built from 14 residues. CDR3 DNA: TGCGCCAGCAGCTTGGTTCTAGCCCAAGAGACCCAGTACTTC. Its protein is CASSLVLAQETQYF.

The chain is built from TRBV3-1 (or the pseudogene TRBV3-2) and TRBJ2-5, with D possibly matching TRBD2 (6 bases). The CDR3 runs 15 residues. Trimming shortened V by 0 bases and J by 4 bases, and 12 bases separated the two germline ends. CDR1 LGHDT and CDR2 YNNKEL come from the germline V gene (reference sequence). CDR3 coding DNA: TGTGCCAGCAGCCAAGAGCAGGGAGGAGCAGAGACCCAGTACTTC. Its protein is CASSQEQGGAETQYF.

This chain uses TRBV11-2 with TRBJ1-2, with 8 bases aligning to TRBD1. Germline V gene lookup returns CDR1 SGHAT and CDR2 FQNNGV. The CDR3 spans 14 residues. Trimming at V came to 3 bases and at J to 4 bases, leaving 4 bases not matched to a gene. In DNA form, the CDR3 reads TGTGCCAGCAGCTTGGACAGGGTCGGCTATGGCTACACCTTC. Amino acids: CASSLDRVGYGYTF.

This clone was counted once. The chain recombines TRBV5-1 with TRBJ1-1; possibly TRBD1 for D (6 bases). The CDR3 length is 16 residues. Germline assignment: CDR1 SGHRS and CDR2 YFSETQ. V was pared by 2 bases and J by 0 bases, with 14 bases between. This CDR3 is CASSFSAGALNTEAFF. The DNA for the CDR3 is TGCGCCAGCAGCTTCAGTGCAGGGGCTTTGAACACTGAAGCTTTCTTT.

Here the CDR3 reads CASSDSGNPDTQYF. The CDR3 coding sequence is TGTGCCAGCAGTGACAGCGGGAATCCAGATACGCAGTATTTT. The rearrangement joins TRBV6-1 to TRBJ2-3; 7 bases are shared with TRBD2. Germline-derived CDR1 and CDR2 are MNHNS and SASEGT. CDR3 length: 14 residues. The V segment lost 3 bases and the J segment 4 bases; nucleotides outside the gene matches: 4.

Only one count was recorded for this clone. The V call is TRBV2, the J call TRBJ2-7; D may be TRBD1 (6 bases). Between the trimmed V and J ends, which lost 9 bases and 1 base, there was a span of 10 bases. The CDR3 is 12 residues long. CDR1 and CDR2 from the germline V gene are SNHLY and FYNNEI. This chain's CDR3 is CASRDRSYEQYF. As DNA, the CDR3 is TGTGCCAGTAGAGACAGGTCCTACGAGCAGTACTTC.

The genes are TRBV14 and TRBJ1-5; 7 nucleotides agree with TRBD1. CDR3 length: 16 residues. Trimming removed 1 base from V and 3 bases from J; junction bases left unmatched: 6. Germline V lookup: CDR1 SGHDN, CDR2 FVKESK. The DNA for the CDR3 is TGTGCCAGCAGCCAAGGCGGCAGGGGGGACAATCAGCCCCAGCATTTT. It specifies CASSQGGRGDNQPQHF.

The chain is built from TRBV9 and TRBJ1-2; no clear D gene. Trimming left V 1 base short and J 2 bases short, with 9 bases between. CDR3 size: 14 residues. Germline V gene sequence: CDR1 SGDLS, CDR2 YYNGEE. CDR3 amino acids: CASSVSEGNYGYTF. DNA for the CDR3: TGTGCCAGCAGCGTATCTGAGGGAAACTATGGCTACACCTTC. The entire variable domain, with the rest obtained from reference TRBV9 and TRBJ1-2, is as follows: DSGVTQTPKHLITATGQRVTLRCSPRSGDLSVYWYQQSLDQGLQFLIQYYNGEERAKGNILERFSAQQFPDLHSELNLSSLELGDSALYFCASSVSEGNYGYTFGSGTRLTVV.

This chain joins TRBV7-2 and TRBJ2-7, with TRBD2 matching over 12 bases. CDR3 length: 18 amino acids. Germline assignment: CDR1 SGHTA and CDR2 FQGNSA. The junction had 6 bases not matched to a gene; V was cut back by 0 bases and J by 0 bases. CDR3 amino acids: CASSLAASGRAFSYEQYF. The CDR3 nucleotides read TGTGCCAGCAGCTTAGCGGCTAGCGGGAGGGCCTTCTCCTACGAGCAGTACTTC.

The rearrangement links TRBV7-6 to TRBJ2-5, with D possibly TRBD2 on 6 matching bases. Germline values: CDR1 SGHVS, CDR2 FNYEAQ. The CDR3 loop spans 14 amino acids. The V and J ends lost 5 bases and 5 bases respectively, with 15 bases between them. The chain's CDR3 is CASSPLGGMETQYF. CDR3 nucleotide sequence: TGTGCCAGCAGCCCCTTAGGAGGGATGGAGACCCAGTACTTC.

The rearrangement uses TRBV5-1 and TRBJ2-7; D is unclear. The CDR3 is 14 residues long. Germline V CDR1 and CDR2: SGHRS, YFSETQ. V lost 0 bases to trimming and J lost 2 bases, with 9 bases between them. CDR3 DNA sequence: TGCGCCAGCAGCTTGGCCGTGGCCCCCTACGAGCAGTACTTC. The encoded protein is CASSLAVAPYEQYF.

This chain connects TRBV19 to TRBJ2-5; 10 nucleotides align to TRBD2. This CDR3 region has 16 residues. The trim removed 1 base at V and 5 bases at J, leaving 7 bases unmatched. Germline V gene data show CDR1 as LNHDA and CDR2 as SQIVND (reference sequence). The CDR3 sequence: CASSIASGGAGETQYF. CDR3 nucleotides: TGTGCCAGTAGTATAGCCAGCGGGGGGGCCGGGGAGACCCAGTACTTC.

This sequence joins TRBV19 and TRBJ1-3; the match to TRBD1 covers 7 bases. This CDR3 comprises 15 residues. J was trimmed by 0 bases and V by 10 bases; bases with no gene match: 9. Germline CDR1 is LNHDA and CDR2 is SQIVND (reference sequence). CDR3 amino acids: CAKNRGRDSGNTIYF. In nucleotides, the CDR3 is TGTGCCAAAAACAGGGGCAGGGACTCTGGAAACACCATATATTTT.